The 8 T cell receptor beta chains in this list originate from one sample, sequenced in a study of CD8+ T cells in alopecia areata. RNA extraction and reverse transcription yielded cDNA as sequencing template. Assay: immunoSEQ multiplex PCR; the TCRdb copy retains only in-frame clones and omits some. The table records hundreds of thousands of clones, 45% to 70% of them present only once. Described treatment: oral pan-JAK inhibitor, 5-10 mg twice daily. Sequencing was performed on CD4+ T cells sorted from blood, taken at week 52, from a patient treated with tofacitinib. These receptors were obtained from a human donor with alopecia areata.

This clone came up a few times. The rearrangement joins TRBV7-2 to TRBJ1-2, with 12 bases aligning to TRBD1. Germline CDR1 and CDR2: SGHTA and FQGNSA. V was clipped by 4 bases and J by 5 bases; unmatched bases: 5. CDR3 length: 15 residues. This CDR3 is CASSSPGQGAYGYTF. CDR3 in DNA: TGTGCCAGCAGCTCCCCGGGACAGGGGGCTTATGGCTACACCTTC.

CDR3 residues: CASRTGGKYGYTF. Written as DNA, the CDR3 is TGTGCCAGCAGGACAGGGGGAAAATATGGCTACACCTTC. This sequence joins TRBV27 and TRBJ1-2, with 9 bases that match TRBD1. CDR3 length: 13 amino acids. CDR1 is MNHEY and CDR2 is SMNVEV in the germline V gene (reference sequence). J was trimmed by 5 bases and V by 6 bases; bases with no gene match: 4.

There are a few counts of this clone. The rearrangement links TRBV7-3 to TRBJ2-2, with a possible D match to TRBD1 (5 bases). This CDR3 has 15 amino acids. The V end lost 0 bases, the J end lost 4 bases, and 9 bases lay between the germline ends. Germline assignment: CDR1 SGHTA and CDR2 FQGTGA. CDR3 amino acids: CASSLTGQGTGELFF. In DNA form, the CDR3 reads TGTGCCAGCAGCTTAACAGGGCAGGGCACCGGGGAGCTGTTTTTT.

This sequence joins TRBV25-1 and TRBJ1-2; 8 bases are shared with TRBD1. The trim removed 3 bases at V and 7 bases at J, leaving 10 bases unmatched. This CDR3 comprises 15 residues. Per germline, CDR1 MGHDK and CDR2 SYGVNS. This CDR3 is CASSEPKTGDTGYTF. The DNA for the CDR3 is TGTGCCAGCAGTGAGCCTAAGACAGGGGATACTGGCTACACCTTC.

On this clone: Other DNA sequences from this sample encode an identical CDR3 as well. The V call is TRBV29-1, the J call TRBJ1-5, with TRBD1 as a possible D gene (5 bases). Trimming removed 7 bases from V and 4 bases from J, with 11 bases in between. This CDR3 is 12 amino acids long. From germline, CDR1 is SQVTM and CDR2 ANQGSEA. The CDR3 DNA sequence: TGCAGCGCCGGGACGGCAAATCAGCCCCAGCATTTT. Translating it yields CSAGTANQPQHF.

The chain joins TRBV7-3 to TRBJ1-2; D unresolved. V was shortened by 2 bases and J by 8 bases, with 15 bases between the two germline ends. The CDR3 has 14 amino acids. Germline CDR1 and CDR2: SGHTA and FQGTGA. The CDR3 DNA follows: TGTGCCAGCAGCTTAGGATCTTTTCAAGGGGGCTACACCTTC. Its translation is CASSLGSFQGGYTF.

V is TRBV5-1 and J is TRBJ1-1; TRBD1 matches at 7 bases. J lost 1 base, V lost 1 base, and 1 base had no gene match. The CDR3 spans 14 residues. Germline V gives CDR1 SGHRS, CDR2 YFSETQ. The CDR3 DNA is TGCGCCAGCAGCTTGCACAGGGGGAACACTGAAGCTTTCTTT. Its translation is CASSLHRGNTEAFF.

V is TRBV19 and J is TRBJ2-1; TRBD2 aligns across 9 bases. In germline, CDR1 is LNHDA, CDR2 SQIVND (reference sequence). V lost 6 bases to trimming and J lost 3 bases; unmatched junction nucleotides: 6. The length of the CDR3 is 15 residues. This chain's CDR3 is CASRSGTSLYNEQFF. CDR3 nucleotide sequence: TGTGCCAGTAGATCCGGGACTAGCCTCTACAATGAGCAGTTCTTC.